The 2 T cell receptor beta chains below come from one sample, sequenced in a study of shared clonotypes between healthy human individuals. Here immunoSEQ multiplex PCR was the method, and the copy in TCRdb shows in-frame clones only, minus some. The sample contains roughly 2.1 million clones, about 92% of which appear only once. Positively selected for CCR7, the CD45RO-negative cells used as naive CD8 cells excluded terminally differentiated effector memory CD45RA+ cells. Sequenced material: naive CD8+ T cells from PBMCs. These receptors all stem from a man between 18 and 35 years old in good health. Some clones in this sample may be carry-over from other donors' samples.

This chain connects TRBV28 to TRBJ1-1; no definite D call. Trimming removed 5 bases from V and 5 bases from J, with 15 bases in between. CDR3 size: 14 residues. Germline CDR1 and CDR2: MDHEN and SYDVKM. The CDR3, as DNA: TGTGCCAGCAGTGTTCACCGGGTCCGGACTGAAGCTTTCTTT. It codes for CASSVHRVRTEAFF.

V and J are TRBV25-1 and TRBJ1-2, with TRBD1 identical over 11 bases. This CDR3 has 14 residues. Germline V gene lookup returns CDR1 MGHDK and CDR2 SYGVNS. After removal of 0 bases from V and 8 bases from J, the junction contained 2 bases not matched to a gene. The CDR3 DNA follows: TGTGCCAGCAGTGAATACGGGACAGGGGGAGGCTACACCTTC. Amino acids: CASSEYGTGGGYTF.